This note documents a single T cell receptor (beta chain) sequence. The data belong to a study of blood T cell repertoires in COVID-19. Measured with immunoSEQ multiplex PCR; TCRdb has only the in-frame clones, and not every one. The sample holds 250,000 or so clones, about 91% seen once. The CDR3 sequence is 13 residues long. Germline assignment: CDR1 MNHEY and CDR2 SVGAGI. Trimming took 6 bases from V and 6 from J, leaving 14 bases between them. The chain couples TRBV6-5 to TRBJ1-2, with a tentative D call TRBD1 (6 bases). The clonotype originates from a woman aged 30 to 39 with COVID-19, enrolled during active disease. Sequenced input: peripheral blood. CDR3 loop: CASRGDNSNGYTF. CDR3 nucleotides: TGTGCCAGCAGGGGGGACAATTCGAATGGCTACACCTTC.